These 4 T cell receptor beta chains share one sample of origin, sequenced in a study of cytomegalovirus exposure and HLA in healthy donors. A multiplex PCR was run with 60 Vbeta primers and 13 Jbeta primers. The assay was immunoSEQ multiplex PCR, and TCRdb's table has in-frame clones only and misses some. The sample contains over 60,000 clones, 60% to 85% of which appear only once. The sequencing sample was made of PBMCs. The receptor source for this set is a man in his late teens or twenties in good health and CMV-seronegative.

The chain has TRBV28 and TRBJ2-1; perhaps TRBD2 as D (6 bases). The CDR3 is made up of 17 amino acids. Germline-derived CDR1 and CDR2 are MDHEN and SYDVKM. The V end lost 7 bases, the J end lost 4 bases, and 23 bases lay between the germline ends. The CDR3 spells CASNSPWGVKDYNEQFF. Here the CDR3 DNA reads TGTGCCAGCAACTCGCCGTGGGGGGTGAAGGATTACAATGAGCAGTTCTTC.

The genes are TRBV30 and TRBJ1-6; 7 bases match TRBD1. Trimming at V came to 0 bases and at J to 5 bases, leaving 7 bases not matched to a gene. CDR3 length: 16 residues. Germline V gene data show CDR1 as GTSNPN and CDR2 as SVGIG (reference sequence). In DNA form, the CDR3 reads TGTGCCTGGAGTGTGCAGGGGGGCATAGATAATTCACCCCTCCACTTT. Translation: CAWSVQGGIDNSPLHF. The variable domain in full, with the rest retrieved from reference TRBV30 and TRBJ1-6, is SQTIHQWPATLVQPVGSPLSLECTVEGTSNPNLYWYRQAAGRGLQLLFYSVGIGQISSEVPQNLSASRPQDRQFILSSKKLLLSDSGFYLCAWSVQGGIDNSPLHFGNGTRLTVT.

V is TRBV2 and J is TRBJ1-4, with D unclear. Germline V gives CDR1 SNHLY, CDR2 FYNNEI. The V gene lost 1 base and the J gene lost 0 bases, with 6 bases spanning the gap. The CDR3 loop spans 15 amino acids. The CDR3: CASSEDTSTNEKLFF. CDR3 sequence (DNA): TGTGCCAGCAGTGAAGACACGTCAACTAATGAAAAACTGTTTTTT.

The V gene is TRBV6-4, the J gene TRBJ2-2; TRBD2 is a possible D gene (5 bases). V was cut by 2 bases and J by 4 bases, with 11 bases left in between. CDR1 and CDR2 from the germline V gene are MRHNA and SNTAGT. This CDR3 is 15 amino acids long. The CDR3 nucleotides read TGTGCCAGCAGTGACGGTCCGGGGTCCACCGGGGAGCTGTTTTTT. Its translation: CASSDGPGSTGELFF.